These 8 T cell receptor beta chains share one sample of origin, sequenced in a study of T cell responses to AZD1222 COVID-19 vaccine. TCRdb's copy holds only in-frame clones and misses some; the assay was immunoSEQ multiplex PCR. This sample yields approximately 210,000 clones, of which about 94% are seen a single time; around 1.8% belongs to the top ten. The material sequenced was peripheral blood, taken 28 days after the second dose of the MenACWY control vaccine. Every receptor here comes from an adult who received the MenACWY meningococcal vaccine as a control.

The chain carries TRBV27 and TRBJ1-6; D gene unclear. Trimming took 3 bases from V and 13 from J, leaving 13 bases between them. Germline V gene data show CDR1 as MNHEY and CDR2 as SMNVEV (reference sequence). The CDR3 runs 13 residues. CDR3 coding DNA: TGTGCCAGCAGTTTTACAGCCCGAGATCCCCTCCACTTT. It yields the protein CASSFTARDPLHF.

The chain links TRBV10-1 to TRBJ1-1; weak D call: TRBD1 (5 bases). CDR3 length: 14 amino acids. Deletions cut 2 bases from V and 6 bases from J, with 13 bases between. The germline CDR1 and CDR2 sequences are WNHNN and SYGVQD (reference sequence). CDR3 in amino acids: CASSEEGDGAEAFF. The DNA of the CDR3 is TGCGCCAGCAGTGAGGAAGGGGATGGGGCTGAAGCTTTCTTT.

The genes are TRBV9 and TRBJ1-6, with D unresolved. Trimming removed 0 bases at V and 10 bases at J, with 11 bases between. This CDR3 region has 14 residues. Germline CDR1 reads SGDLS; CDR2 reads YYNGEE. The CDR3 sequence is CASSVGQRESPLHF. CDR3 DNA sequence: TGTGCCAGCAGCGTAGGCCAGCGCGAGTCACCCCTCCACTTT.

The rearrangement links TRBV28 to TRBJ2-1, with D hard to call. The CDR3 has 13 amino acids. V lost 5 bases to trimming and J lost 6 bases, with 11 bases between them. Germline loops: CDR1 MDHEN, CDR2 SYDVKM. CDR3 sequence: CASSPRLVNEQFF. CDR3 in DNA: TGTGCCAGCAGTCCCCGACTCGTCAATGAGCAGTTCTTC.

This chain uses TRBV5-1 with TRBJ1-1; 9 nucleotides match TRBD1. Looked up from germline, CDR1 is SGHRS and CDR2 is YFSETQ. There are 15 residues in the CDR3. Trimming removed 2 bases from V and 1 base from J; junction bases left unmatched: 3. This CDR3 is CASSLYRGPNTEAFF. The CDR3 DNA is TGCGCCAGCAGCTTATACAGGGGGCCGAACACTGAAGCTTTCTTT.

The chain carries TRBV6-2 or TRBV6-3 and TRBJ1-2; 7 bases match TRBD1. In germline, CDR1 is MNHEY, CDR2 SVGEGT. This CDR3 region has 13 residues. The junction had 5 bases not matched to a gene; V was cut back by 6 bases and J by 4 bases. In DNA form, the CDR3 reads TGTGCCAGCAGCGGGACAGAACTCTATGGCTACACCTTC. It yields the protein CASSGTELYGYTF.

The rearrangement joins TRBV19 to TRBJ2-2; 10 nucleotides agree with TRBD2. With V trimmed by 0 bases and J by 6 bases, 7 bases remained unmatched. The CDR3 is made up of 17 amino acids. The germline V gene encodes CDR1 LNHDA and CDR2 SQIVND (reference sequence). CDR3 nucleotide sequence: TGTGCCAGTAGTATAGAGACTAGCGGGCGTGACGCCGGGGAGCTGTTTTTT. Its protein product is CASSIETSGRDAGELFF.

This chain connects TRBV25-1 to TRBJ1-5, with 11 bases that match TRBD1. V trimming: 8 bases; J trimming: 6 bases; junction bases outside the gene matches: 6. Germline V lookup: CDR1 MGHDK, CDR2 SYGVNS. The CDR3 spans 14 residues. CDR3 region: CASWGQGGIQPQHF. Here the CDR3 DNA reads TGTGCCAGCTGGGGACAGGGGGGTATTCAGCCCCAGCATTTT. The full variable domain, with the rest looked up from reference TRBV25-1 and TRBJ1-5, is EADIYQTPRYLVIGTGKKITLECSQTMGHDKMYWYQQDPGMELHLIHYSYGVNSTEKGDLSSESTVSRIRTEHFPLTLESARPSHTSQYLCASWGQGGIQPQHFGDGTRLSIL.